A single sample gave rise to the 9 T cell receptor beta chains below, sequenced in a study of T cell responses to AZD1222 COVID-19 vaccine. The protocol was immunoSEQ multiplex PCR, while the TCRdb copy is restricted to in-frame clones and leaves out a portion. Of just over 20,000 clones listed, roughly 82% are singletons. Sample: peripheral blood, taken on day 0 of AZD1222 vaccination. Receptor source: an adult in good health.

This chain joins TRBV7-9 and TRBJ2-7, with D possibly TRBD2 on 6 matching bases. The CDR3 contains 15 residues. CDR1 is SEHNR and CDR2 is FQNEAQ in the germline V gene (reference sequence). V gave up 5 bases and J gave up 4 bases, with 18 bases separating them. The CDR3: CASSRPDYGEYEQYF. The CDR3 DNA follows: TGTGCCAGCAGCCGACCGGACTACGGGGAATACGAGCAGTACTTC.

The CDR3 sequence is CAWSVRAETQYF. For the CDR3, the DNA is TGTGCCTGGAGTGTACGGGCAGAGACCCAGTACTTC. The rearrangement links TRBV30 to TRBJ2-5; D is undetermined. The CDR3 is 12 amino acids. Trimming cost V 0 bases and J 4 bases, with 6 bases left between them. Per the germline V gene, CDR1 is GTSNPN and CDR2 is SVGIG (reference sequence).

The V call is TRBV24-1, the J call TRBJ1-5; D is unresolved. The CDR3 runs 15 residues. V was clipped by 2 bases and J by 3 bases, with 10 bases between them. The germline gives CDR1 KGHDR, CDR2 SFDVKD. CDR3 DNA sequence: TGTGCCACCAGTGATTCCCTAATAGACAATCAGCCCCAGCATTTT. This sequence encodes CATSDSLIDNQPQHF.

This clone was seen only once. The rearrangement uses TRBV5-1 and TRBJ2-2, with 10 bases matching TRBD1. V shed 1 base and J 6 bases; nucleotides not matched to a gene: 3. The CDR3 extends over 15 amino acids. CDR1 is SGHRS, CDR2 YFSETQ, per germline. The CDR3 loop reads CASSLYGQGAGELFF. CDR3 nucleotides: TGCGCCAGCAGCTTGTATGGACAGGGGGCCGGGGAGCTGTTTTTT.

The chain is built from TRBV7-6 and TRBJ2-2, with TRBD1 identical over 11 bases. Unmatched junction bases numbered 4, after V lost 5 bases and J lost 5 bases. Germline CDR1 reads SGHVS; CDR2 reads FNYEAQ. The CDR3 runs 15 residues. The CDR3, as DNA: TGTGCCAGCAGCCTGGGACAGGGGGTTACCGGGGAGCTGTTTTTT. It is translated as CASSLGQGVTGELFF. Variable domain in full (rest from reference TRBV7-6 and TRBJ2-2): GAGVSQSPRYKVTKRGQDVALRCDPISGHVSLYWYRQALGQGPEFLTYFNYEAQQDKSGLPNDRFSAERPEGSISTLTIQRTEQRDSAMYRCASSLGQGVTGELFFGEGSRLTVL.

This chain uses TRBV29-1 with TRBJ2-3, with 10 bases fitting TRBD1. Unmatched junction bases numbered 12, after V lost 7 bases and J lost 5 bases. CDR1 SQVTM and CDR2 ANQGSEA come from the germline V gene. The CDR3 covers 15 residues. Here the CDR3 DNA reads TGCAGCGCCGCGTCTGCCGGGACAGGGGAAGATACGCAGTATTTT. Its protein is CSAASAGTGEDTQYF.

The rearrangement uses TRBV28 and TRBJ1-6, with TRBD1 matching 7 bases. The germline CDR1 and CDR2 sequences are MDHEN and SYDVKM. The junction had 6 bases not matched to a gene; V was cut back by 6 bases and J by 10 bases. CDR3 size: 13 residues. The CDR3 reads CASSSQGGSPLHF. The CDR3 nucleotides are TGTGCCAGCAGCTCCCAGGGGGGGTCACCCCTCCACTTT.

The chain uses TRBV27 and TRBJ2-1; 8 bases line up with TRBD1. The CDR3 loop spans 15 amino acids. Germline assignment: CDR1 MNHEY and CDR2 SMNVEV (reference sequence). The junction had 4 bases not matched to a gene; V was cut back by 3 bases and J by 3 bases. The CDR3 region has the DNA TGTGCCAGCAGTTTGGGGACAGGCGTCTACAATGAGCAGTTCTTC. Translated, it gives CASSLGTGVYNEQFF.

This clone was counted a few times. V gene TRBV9 combines with J gene TRBJ2-1; weak D call: TRBD2 (6 bases). Germline V gene data show CDR1 as SGDLS and CDR2 as YYNGEE. The CDR3 consists of 12 residues. V lost 7 bases and J lost 5, with 10 bases in between. In DNA, the CDR3 is TGTGCCAGCGGGACGGGGGACAATGAGCAGTTCTTC. Residues: CASGTGDNEQFF.